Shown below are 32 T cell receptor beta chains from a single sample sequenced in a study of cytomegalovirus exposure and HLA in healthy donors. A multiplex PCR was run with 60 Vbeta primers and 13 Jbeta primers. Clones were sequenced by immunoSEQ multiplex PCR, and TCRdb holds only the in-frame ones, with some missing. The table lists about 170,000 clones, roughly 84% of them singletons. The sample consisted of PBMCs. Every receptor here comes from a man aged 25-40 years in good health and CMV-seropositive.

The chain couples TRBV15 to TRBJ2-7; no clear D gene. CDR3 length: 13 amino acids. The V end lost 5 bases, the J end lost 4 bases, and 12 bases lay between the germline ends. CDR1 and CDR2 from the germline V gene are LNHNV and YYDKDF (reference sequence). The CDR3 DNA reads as TGTGCCACCAGCCGAAGAGCCGGTTACGAGCAGTACTTC. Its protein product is CATSRRAGYEQYF.

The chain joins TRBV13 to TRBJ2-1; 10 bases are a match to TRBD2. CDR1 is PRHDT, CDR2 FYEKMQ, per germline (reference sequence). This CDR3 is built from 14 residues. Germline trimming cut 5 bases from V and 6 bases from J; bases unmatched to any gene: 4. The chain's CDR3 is CASSLRLAGNEQFF. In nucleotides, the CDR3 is TGTGCCAGCAGCCTTCGACTAGCGGGCAATGAGCAGTTCTTC.

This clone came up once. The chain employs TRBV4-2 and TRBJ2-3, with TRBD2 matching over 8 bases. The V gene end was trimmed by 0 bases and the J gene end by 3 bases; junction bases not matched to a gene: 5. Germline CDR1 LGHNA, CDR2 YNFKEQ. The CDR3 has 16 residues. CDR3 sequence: CASSQDSSSGTDTQYF. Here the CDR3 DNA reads TGTGCCAGCAGCCAAGATTCGTCTAGCGGGACAGATACGCAGTATTTT.

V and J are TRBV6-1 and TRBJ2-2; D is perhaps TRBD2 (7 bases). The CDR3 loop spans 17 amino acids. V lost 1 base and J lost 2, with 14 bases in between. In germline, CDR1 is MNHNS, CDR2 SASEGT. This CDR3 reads CASSEVGGGENTGELFF. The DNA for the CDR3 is TGTGCCAGCAGTGAAGTAGGGGGGGGAGAAAACACCGGGGAGCTGTTTTTT.

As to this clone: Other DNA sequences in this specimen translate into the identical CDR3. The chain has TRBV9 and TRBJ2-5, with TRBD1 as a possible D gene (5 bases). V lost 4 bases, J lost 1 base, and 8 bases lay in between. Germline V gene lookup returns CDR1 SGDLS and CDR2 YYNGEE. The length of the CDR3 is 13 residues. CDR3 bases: TGTGCCAGCAGCTTAAGGGGCCAAGAGACCCAGTACTTC. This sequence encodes CASSLRGQETQYF.

This CDR3 is CASSLEQLQPQHF. The DNA of the CDR3 is TGTGCCAGCAGCTTAGAACAGCTCCAGCCCCAGCATTTT. This sequence joins TRBV7-9 and TRBJ1-5; D call uncertain. Germline CDR1 is SEHNR and CDR2 is FQNEAQ (reference sequence). CDR3 length: 13 residues. V lost 1 base to trimming and J lost 7 bases, with 8 bases between them.

The CDR3 here is CASSAEGAVQETQYF. CDR3 sequence (DNA): TGTGCCAGCAGCGCCGAAGGGGCGGTACAAGAGACCCAGTACTTC. This chain links TRBV9 with TRBJ2-5; perhaps TRBD1 as D (5 bases). Germline V gives CDR1 SGDLS, CDR2 YYNGEE. The CDR3 loop spans 15 amino acids. Trimming cost V 3 bases and J 2 bases, with 14 bases left between them.

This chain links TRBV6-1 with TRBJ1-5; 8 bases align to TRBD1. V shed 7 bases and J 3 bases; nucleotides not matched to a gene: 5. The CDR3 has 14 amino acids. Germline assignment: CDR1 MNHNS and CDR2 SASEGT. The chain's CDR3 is CASTKDRVNQPQHF. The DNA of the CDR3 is TGTGCCAGCACCAAGGACAGGGTCAATCAGCCCCAGCATTTT.

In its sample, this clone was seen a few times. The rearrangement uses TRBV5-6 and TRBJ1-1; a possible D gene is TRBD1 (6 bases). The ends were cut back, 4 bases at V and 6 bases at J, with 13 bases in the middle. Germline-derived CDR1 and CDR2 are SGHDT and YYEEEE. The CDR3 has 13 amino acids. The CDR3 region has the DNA TGTGCCAGCAGCCTAACAGGGAGCTCTGAAGCTTTCTTT. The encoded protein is CASSLTGSSEAFF.

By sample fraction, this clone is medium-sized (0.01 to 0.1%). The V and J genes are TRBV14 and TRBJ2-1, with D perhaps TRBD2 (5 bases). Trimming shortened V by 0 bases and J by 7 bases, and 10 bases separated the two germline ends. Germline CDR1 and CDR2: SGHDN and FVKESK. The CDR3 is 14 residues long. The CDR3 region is CASSQDQTKNEQFF. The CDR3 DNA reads TGTGCCAGCAGCCAAGATCAGACTAAAAATGAGCAGTTCTTC. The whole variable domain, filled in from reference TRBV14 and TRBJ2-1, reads EAGVTQFPSHSVIEKGQTVTLRCDPISGHDNLYWYRRVMGKEIKFLLHFVKESKQDESGMPNNRFLAERTGGTYSTLKVQPAELEDSGVYFCASSQDQTKNEQFFGPGTRLTVL.

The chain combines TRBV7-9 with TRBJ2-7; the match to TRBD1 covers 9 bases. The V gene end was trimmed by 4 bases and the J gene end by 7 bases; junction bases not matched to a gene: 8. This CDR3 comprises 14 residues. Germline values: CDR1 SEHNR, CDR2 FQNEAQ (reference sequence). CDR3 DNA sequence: TGTGCCAGCAGCTATGGACAGGGGACGAGGGAGCAGTACGTC. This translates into CASSYGQGTREQYV.

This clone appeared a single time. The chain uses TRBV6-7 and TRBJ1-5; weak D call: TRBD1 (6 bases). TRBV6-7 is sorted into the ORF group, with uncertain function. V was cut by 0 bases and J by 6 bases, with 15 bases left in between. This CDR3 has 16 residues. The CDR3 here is CASSYSGQGRGQPQHF. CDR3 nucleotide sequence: TGTGCCAGCAGTTACTCGGGGCAGGGGCGCGGTCAGCCCCAGCATTTT.

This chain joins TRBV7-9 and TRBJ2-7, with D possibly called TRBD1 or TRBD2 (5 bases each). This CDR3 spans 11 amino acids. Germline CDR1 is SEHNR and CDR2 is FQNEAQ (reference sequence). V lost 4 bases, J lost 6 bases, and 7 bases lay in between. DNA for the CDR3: TGTGCCAGCAGCTATGGGGGCGAGCAGTACGTC. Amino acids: CASSYGGEQYV.

CDR3 in DNA: TGTGCCAGCAGCCGGGGTGGCGGGAGCCGGGGCAATGAGCAGTTCTTC. Translating gives CASSRGGGSRGNEQFF. The chain links TRBV7-9 to TRBJ2-1, with TRBD2 matching over 7 bases. Germline CDR1 reads SEHNR; CDR2 reads FQNEAQ (reference sequence). This CDR3 has 16 residues. The V gene end was trimmed by 5 bases and the J gene end by 6 bases; junction bases not matched to a gene: 13.

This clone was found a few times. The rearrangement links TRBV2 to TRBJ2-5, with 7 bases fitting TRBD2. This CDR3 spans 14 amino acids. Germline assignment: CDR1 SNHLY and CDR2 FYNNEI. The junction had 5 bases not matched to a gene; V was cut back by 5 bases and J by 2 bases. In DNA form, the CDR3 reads TGTGCCAGCAGTACTAGCGCGGGACAAGAGACCCAGTACTTC. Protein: CASSTSAGQETQYF.

CDR3 sequence: CASQDREGYGYTF. The CDR3 nucleotides are TGTGCCAGTCAGGACAGGGAGGGCTATGGCTACACCTTC. The chain links TRBV2 to TRBJ1-2; 8 nucleotides agree with TRBD1. After removal of 9 bases from V and 4 bases from J, the junction contained 7 bases not matched to a gene. In germline, CDR1 is SNHLY, CDR2 FYNNEI. This CDR3 has 13 amino acids.

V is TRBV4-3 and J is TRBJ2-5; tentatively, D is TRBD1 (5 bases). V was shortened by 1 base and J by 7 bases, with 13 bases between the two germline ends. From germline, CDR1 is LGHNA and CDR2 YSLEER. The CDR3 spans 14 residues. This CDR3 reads CASSQAPGLPTQYF. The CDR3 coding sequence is TGCGCCAGCAGCCAAGCTCCAGGGCTCCCGACCCAGTACTTC.

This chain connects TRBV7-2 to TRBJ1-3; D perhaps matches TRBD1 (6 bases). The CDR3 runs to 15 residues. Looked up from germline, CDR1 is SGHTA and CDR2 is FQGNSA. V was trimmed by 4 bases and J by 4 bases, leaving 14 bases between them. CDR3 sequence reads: CASSYRVARGNTIYF. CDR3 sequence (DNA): TGTGCCAGCAGCTACAGGGTAGCAAGGGGAAACACCATATATTTT.

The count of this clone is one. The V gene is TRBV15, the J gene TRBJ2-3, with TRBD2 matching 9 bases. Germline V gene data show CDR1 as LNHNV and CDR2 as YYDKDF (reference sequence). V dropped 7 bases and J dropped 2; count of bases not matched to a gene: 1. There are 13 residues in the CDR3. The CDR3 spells CATKREATDTQYF. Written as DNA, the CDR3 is TGTGCCACCAAGCGGGAGGCCACAGATACGCAGTATTTT. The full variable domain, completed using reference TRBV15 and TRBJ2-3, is DAMVIQNPRYQVTQFGKPVTLSCSQTLNHNVMYWYQQKSSQAPKLLFHYYDKDFNNEADTPDNFQSRRPNTSFCFLDIRSPGLGDTAMYLCATKREATDTQYFGPGTRLTVL.

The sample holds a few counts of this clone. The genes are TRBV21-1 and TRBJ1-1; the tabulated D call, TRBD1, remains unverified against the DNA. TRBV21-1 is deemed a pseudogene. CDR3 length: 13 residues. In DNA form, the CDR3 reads TGTGCCAGCAACCAGGGGGAATTAGCTGAAGCTTTCTTT. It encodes CASNQGELAEAFF.

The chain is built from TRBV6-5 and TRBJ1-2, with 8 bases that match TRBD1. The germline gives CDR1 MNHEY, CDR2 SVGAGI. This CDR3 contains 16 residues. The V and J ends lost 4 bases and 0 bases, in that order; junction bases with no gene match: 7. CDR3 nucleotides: TGTGCCAGCAGTTCCCACGGACAGGGACCTAACTATGGCTACACCTTC. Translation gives CASSSHGQGPNYGYTF.

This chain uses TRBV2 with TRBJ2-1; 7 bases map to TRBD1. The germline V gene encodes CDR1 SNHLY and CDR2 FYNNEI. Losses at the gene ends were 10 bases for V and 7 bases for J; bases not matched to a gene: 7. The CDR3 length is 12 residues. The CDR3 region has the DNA TGTGCCACCTTACAGGGGTCGAATGAGCAGTTCTTC. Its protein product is CATLQGSNEQFF.

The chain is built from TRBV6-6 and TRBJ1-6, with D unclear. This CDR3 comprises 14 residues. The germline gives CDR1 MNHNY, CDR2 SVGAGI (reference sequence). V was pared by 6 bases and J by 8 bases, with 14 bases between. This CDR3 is CASRPGRIHSPLHF. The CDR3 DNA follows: TGTGCCAGCAGACCGGGAAGGATTCATTCACCCCTCCACTTT.

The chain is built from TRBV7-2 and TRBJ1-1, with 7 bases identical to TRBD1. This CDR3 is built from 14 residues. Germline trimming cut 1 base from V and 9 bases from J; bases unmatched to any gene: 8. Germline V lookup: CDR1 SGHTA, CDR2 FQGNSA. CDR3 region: CASSLVRTGVKAFF. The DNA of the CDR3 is TGTGCCAGCAGCTTAGTCCGTACAGGGGTCAAAGCTTTCTTT.

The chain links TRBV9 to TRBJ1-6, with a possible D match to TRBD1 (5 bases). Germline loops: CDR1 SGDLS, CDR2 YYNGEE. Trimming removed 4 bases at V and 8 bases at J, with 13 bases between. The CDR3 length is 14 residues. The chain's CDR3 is CASSFTTADSPLHF. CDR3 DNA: TGTGCCAGCAGCTTTACGACAGCAGATTCACCCCTCCACTTT.

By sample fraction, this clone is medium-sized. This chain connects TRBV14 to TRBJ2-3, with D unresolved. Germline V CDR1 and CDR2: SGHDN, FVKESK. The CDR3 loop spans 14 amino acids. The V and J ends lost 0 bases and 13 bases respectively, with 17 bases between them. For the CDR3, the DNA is TGTGCCAGCAGCCAAGAGAGAAACCCCAGTCGGGAGTATTTT. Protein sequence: CASSQERNPSREYF.

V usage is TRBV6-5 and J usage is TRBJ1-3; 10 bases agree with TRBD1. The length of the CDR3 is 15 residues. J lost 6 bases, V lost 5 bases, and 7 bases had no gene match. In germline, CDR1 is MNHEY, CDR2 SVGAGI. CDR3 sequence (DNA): TGTGCCAGCAGTACCTTGACAGGGGGCCTAAACACCATATATTTT. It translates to CASSTLTGGLNTIYF.

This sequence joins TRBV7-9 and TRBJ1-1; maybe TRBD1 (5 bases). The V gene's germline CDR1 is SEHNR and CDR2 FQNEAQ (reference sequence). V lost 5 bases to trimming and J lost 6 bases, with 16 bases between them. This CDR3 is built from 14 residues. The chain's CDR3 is CASSPFLGGAEAFF. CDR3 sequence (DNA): TGTGCCAGCAGCCCCTTCCTCGGAGGGGCTGAAGCTTTCTTT.

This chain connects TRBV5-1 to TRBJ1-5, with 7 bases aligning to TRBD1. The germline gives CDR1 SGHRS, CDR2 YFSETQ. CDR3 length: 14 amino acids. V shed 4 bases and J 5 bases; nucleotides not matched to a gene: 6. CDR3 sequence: CASSRDSFDQPQHF. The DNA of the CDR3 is TGCGCCAGCAGCCGGGACAGCTTCGATCAGCCCCAGCATTTT.

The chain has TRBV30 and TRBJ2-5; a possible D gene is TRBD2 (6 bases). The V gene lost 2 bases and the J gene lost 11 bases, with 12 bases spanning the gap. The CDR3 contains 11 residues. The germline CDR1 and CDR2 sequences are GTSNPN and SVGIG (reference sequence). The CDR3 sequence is CAWSPGGEQYF. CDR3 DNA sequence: TGTGCCTGGAGTCCCGGAGGGGAGCAGTACTTC.

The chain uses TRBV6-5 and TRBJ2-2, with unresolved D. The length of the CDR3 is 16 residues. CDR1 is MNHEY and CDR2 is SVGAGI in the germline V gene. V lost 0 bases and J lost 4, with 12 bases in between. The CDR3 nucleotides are TGTGCCAGCAGTTACTCGTCCCGGGTTCGCACCGGGGAGCTGTTTTTT. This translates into CASSYSSRVRTGELFF.

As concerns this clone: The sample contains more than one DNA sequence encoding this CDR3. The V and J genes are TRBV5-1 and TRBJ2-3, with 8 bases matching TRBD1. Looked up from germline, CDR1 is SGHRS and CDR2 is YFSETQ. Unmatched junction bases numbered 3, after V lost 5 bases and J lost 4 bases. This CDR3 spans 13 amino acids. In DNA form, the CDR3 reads TGCGCCAGCAGTGGACAGGGTGCAGATACGCAGTATTTT. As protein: CASSGQGADTQYF.